These 27 T cell receptor beta chains came from one sample sequenced in a study of vaccination and CD4 T cells after COVID-19. These receptors are not linked to any known antigen. The Oncomine TCR Beta short-read assay sequenced DNA from cultured CD4+ T cells. MiXCR was run by TCRdb on the PCR reads, yielding one entry per CDR3 protein. This sample has 4,600 or so distinct CDR3 sequences, with around 30% found just once. Treatment noted: 10-day PBMC culture with coronavirus spike peptide pools or control peptides (ViraFEST assay). Sequences were obtained from CD4+ T cells from blood, cultured in vitro. Every receptor here comes from a human donor who had recovered from COVID-19.

This chain joins TRBV28 and TRBJ2-1, with a tentative D call TRBD2 (5 bases). Trimming took 3 bases from V and 4 from J, leaving 25 bases between them. The V gene's germline CDR1 is MDHEN and CDR2 SYDVKM. The CDR3 runs to 19 residues. CDR3 in amino acids: CASSFYPTIGLASYNEQFF. As DNA, the CDR3 is TGTGCCAGCAGTTTTTACCCAACTATAGGGCTAGCAAGTTACAATGAGCAGTTCTTC.

Note on this clonotype: At one end the junction does not follow the germline gene, possibly because of a read error. V usage is TRBV20-1 and J usage is TRBJ2-5; D could derive from TRBD1 or TRBD2 (5 bases each). CDR1 is DFQATT, CDR2 SNEGSKA, per germline (reference sequence). The CDR3 covers 15 residues. CDR3 amino acids: CSARDAGRDQETRYF. CDR3 DNA: TGCAGTGCTAGAGATGCGGGTAGGGACCAAGAGACCCGGTACTTC.

CDR3 amino acids: CASSLVGGRARTGELFF. In DNA form, the CDR3 reads TGTGCCAGCAGCTTAGTTGGCGGGAGGGCACGGACCGGGGAGCTGTTTTTT. The gene calls are TRBV7-3 and TRBJ2-2, with 9 bases aligning to TRBD2. CDR3 length: 17 amino acids. The junction had 9 bases not matched to a gene; V was cut back by 2 bases and J by 5 bases. CDR1 SGHTA and CDR2 FQGTGA come from the germline V gene.

This clonotype turned up a few times. This chain connects TRBV6-1 to TRBJ2-2; no firm D call. Germline CDR1 is MNHNS and CDR2 is SASEGT. The CDR3 spans 12 residues. Trimming took 6 bases from V and 7 from J, leaving 9 bases between them. The CDR3 reads CASRMRHGELFF. In DNA, the CDR3 is TGTGCCAGCAGAATGAGGCACGGGGAGCTGTTTTTT.

This clonotype is medium-sized by share. The CDR3 sequence: CSARARRGSQPQHF. As DNA, the CDR3 is TGCAGTGCTAGAGCCCGAAGGGGGAGTCAGCCCCAGCATTTT. V and J are TRBV20-1 and TRBJ1-5, with D perhaps matching TRBD1 (6 bases). CDR1 and CDR2 (germline): DFQATT, SNEGSKA (reference sequence). Between the trimmed V and J ends, which lost 1 base and 6 bases, there was a span of 13 bases. This CDR3 is built from 14 residues.

V is TRBV2 and J is TRBJ2-7; 8 positions match TRBD2. In germline, CDR1 is SNHLY, CDR2 FYNNEI. The CDR3 totals 16 residues. After removal of 6 bases from V and 1 base from J, the junction contained 11 bases not matched to a gene. The CDR3 nucleotides read TGTGCCAGCAGACCAAGGAGCGGGGGCTATTCCTACGAGCAGTACTTC. It codes for CASRPRSGGYSYEQYF. The whole variable domain, filled in from reference TRBV2 and TRBJ2-7, reads EPEVTQTPSHQVTQMGQEVILRCVPISNHLYFYWYRQILGQKVEFLVSFYNNEISEKSEIFDDQFSVERPDGSNFTLKIRSTKLEDSAMYFCASRPRSGGYSYEQYFGPGTRLTVT.

J is TRBJ1-1 and V is TRBV2, with D uncertain. Trimming pared 3 bases from V and 1 base from J, leaving 9 bases between. This CDR3 has 14 amino acids. Germline lookup yields CDR1 SNHLY and CDR2 FYNNEI. CDR3 nucleotides: TGTGCCAGCAGTGACGGCAGAGAGAACACTGAAGCTTTCTTT. Protein sequence: CASSDGRENTEAFF.

This chain connects TRBV9 to TRBJ2-2; possibly TRBD1 or TRBD2 for D (5 bases each). Germline values: CDR1 SGDLS, CDR2 YYNGEE. Trimming stripped 3 bases from V and 6 bases from J, with 24 bases between. This CDR3 contains 18 residues. CDR3 nucleotide sequence: TGTGCCAGCAGCGCCAAACAGAGGGGTCGAATTGGACCCGGGGAGCTGTTTTTT. Translation: CASSAKQRGRIGPGELFF.

This clonotype was counted only a few times. V usage is TRBV2 and J usage is TRBJ1-5; D unresolved. The CDR3 spans 16 residues. The germline V and J ends were trimmed by 6 bases and 5 bases, with 20 bases remaining between them. Per germline, CDR1 SNHLY and CDR2 FYNNEI. This CDR3 reads CASSLTRRVVYQPQHF. The CDR3, as DNA: TGTGCCAGCAGCTTGACAAGGAGGGTCGTTTATCAGCCCCAGCATTTT.

The V gene is TRBV20-1, the J gene TRBJ2-3; D is unclear. V was pared by 5 bases and J by 5 bases, with 11 bases between. The CDR3 extends over 12 amino acids. The germline V gene has CDR1 DFQATT and CDR2 SNEGSKA (reference sequence). The CDR3 spells CSARPQIDTQYF. Written as DNA, the CDR3 is TGCAGTGCTCGCCCCCAGATAGATACGCAGTATTTT.

J is TRBJ2-3 and V is TRBV7-2, with 11 bases identical to TRBD2. The V and J ends lost 3 bases and 6 bases, in that order; junction bases with no gene match: 5. From germline, CDR1 is SGHTA and CDR2 FQGNSA. The CDR3 loop spans 15 amino acids. Written as DNA, the CDR3 is TGTGCCAGCAGCTTGCTAGCGGGAGGTGCGGATACGCAGTATTTT. Translated, it gives CASSLLAGGADTQYF.

This clonotype was detected a few times. This chain links TRBV11-2 with TRBJ1-5; D is uncertain. CDR1 and CDR2 from the germline V gene are SGHAT and FQNNGV. The germline V and J ends were trimmed by 0 bases and 6 bases, with 3 bases remaining between them. The length of the CDR3 is 12 residues. The CDR3 loop is CASSLEGQPQHF. CDR3 sequence (DNA): TGTGCCAGCAGCTTAGAGGGTCAGCCCCAGCATTTT.

This clonotype was counted between two and nine times. The chain has TRBV6-2 or TRBV6-3 and TRBJ2-7; 7 bases map to TRBD1. With 2 bases clipped from V and 4 bases from J, the junction kept 2 bases outside the gene matches. This CDR3 is 13 amino acids long. The germline V gene encodes CDR1 MNHEY and CDR2 SVGEGT. This CDR3 is CASSYRGRYEQYF. The CDR3 coding sequence is TGTGCCAGCAGTTACAGGGGGCGGTACGAGCAGTACTTC.

The V gene is TRBV2, the J gene TRBJ1-5, with D perhaps TRBD1 (6 bases). There are 17 residues in the CDR3. Germline assignment: CDR1 SNHLY and CDR2 FYNNEI. Trimming left V 5 bases short and J 6 bases short, with 23 bases between. This CDR3 is CASSPFTSGGAGQPQHF. The CDR3 DNA sequence: TGTGCCAGCAGTCCCTTCACCAGCGGGGGGGCCGGTCAGCCCCAGCATTTT. Using reference TRBV2 and TRBJ1-5 for the parts outside the CDR3, the full variable domain is EPEVTQTPSHQVTQMGQEVILRCVPISNHLYFYWYRQILGQKVEFLVSFYNNEISEKSEIFDDQFSVERPDGSNFTLKIRSTKLEDSAMYFCASSPFTSGGAGQPQHFGDGTRLSIL.

There are a few counts of this clonotype. The chain carries TRBV7-2 and TRBJ2-3; D not resolved. V lost 5 bases, J lost 0 bases, and 15 bases lay in between. Looked up from germline, CDR1 is SGHTA and CDR2 is FQGNSA. The CDR3 covers 16 residues. CDR3 region: CASSPSGTSSTDTQYF. CDR3 DNA sequence: TGTGCCAGCAGCCCCTCTGGTACCTCTAGCACAGATACGCAGTATTTT.

This chain joins TRBV30 and TRBJ1-5; no firm D call. Trimming shortened V by 2 bases and J by 6 bases, and 11 bases separated the two germline ends. CDR3 length equals 13 residues. Germline V gives CDR1 GTSNPN, CDR2 SVGIG (reference sequence). The CDR3: CAWSLSLGQPQHF. The CDR3 DNA sequence: TGTGCCTGGAGTCTAAGCCTAGGTCAGCCCCAGCATTTT. Complete variable domain (other parts from reference TRBV30 and TRBJ1-5): SQTIHQWPATLVQPVGSPLSLECTVEGTSNPNLYWYRQAAGRGLQLLFYSVGIGQISSEVPQNLSASRPQDRQFILSSKKLLLSDSGFYLCAWSLSLGQPQHFGDGTRLSIL.

This clonotype was counted between two and nine times. This chain joins TRBV5-1 and TRBJ1-1; possibly TRBD1 for D (5 bases). The CDR3 has 14 amino acids. V was pared by 3 bases and J by 7 bases, with 16 bases between. Germline V gene data show CDR1 as SGHRS and CDR2 as YFSETQ. CDR3 amino acids: CASSSGSGTREAFF. As DNA, the CDR3 is TGCGCCAGCAGCTCGGGATCGGGGACCCGTGAAGCTTTCTTT. The full variable domain, in which reference TRBV5-1 and TRBJ1-1 provide the parts outside the CDR3, is KAGVTQTPRYLIKTRGQQVTLSCSPISGHRSVSWYQQTPGQGLQFLFEYFSETQRNKGNFPGRFSGRQFSNSRSEMNVSTLELGDSALYLCASSSGSGTREAFFGQGTRLTVV.

The V gene is TRBV4-2, the J gene TRBJ2-7; the match to TRBD1 covers 11 bases. V was clipped by 2 bases and J by 1 base; unmatched bases: 4. Per germline, CDR1 LGHNA and CDR2 YNFKEQ. The CDR3 is 16 amino acids. The CDR3 bases are TGTGCCAGCAGCCAAATGGGGACAGGGGGGTCCTACGAGCAGTACTTC. This encodes CASSQMGTGGSYEQYF.

This clonotype was seen a single time. The chain links TRBV5-8 to TRBJ1-5, with D uncertain. Trimming took 6 bases from V and 7 from J, leaving 11 bases between them. CDR1 is SGHTS and CDR2 is YDEGEE in the germline V gene. There are 12 residues in the CDR3. The CDR3 here is CASNRDLQPQHF. DNA of the CDR3: TGTGCCAGCAACCGTGATTTGCAGCCCCAGCATTTT.

This clonotype was recorded a few times. V usage is TRBV27 and J usage is TRBJ2-7, with 13 nucleotides matching TRBD2. CDR1 is MNHEY, CDR2 SMNVEV, per germline (reference sequence). Germline trimming cut 7 bases from V and 3 bases from J; bases unmatched to any gene: 3. This CDR3 comprises 14 residues. CDR3 DNA sequence: TGTGCCAGCACCCGGACTAGCGGGAGCTACGAGCAGTACTTC. It encodes CASTRTSGSYEQYF.

This clonotype was recorded a few times. The V call is TRBV7-9, the J call TRBJ2-7, with D possibly being TRBD1 (6 bases). CDR1 and CDR2 (germline): SEHNR, FQNEAQ (reference sequence). CDR3 length: 14 residues. The V end lost 8 bases, the J end lost 0 bases, and 14 bases lay between the germline ends. CDR3 bases: TGTGCCAGCGCAGGGGTTCAGAGCTCCTACGAGCAGTACTTC. Its translation: CASAGVQSSYEQYF.

A few counts support this clonotype. The chain carries TRBV20-1 and TRBJ2-1; 7 bases match TRBD1. V was clipped by 5 bases and J by 8 bases; unmatched bases: 12. Germline CDR1 and CDR2: DFQATT and SNEGSKA (reference sequence). CDR3 length equals 14 residues. CDR3 DNA: TGCAGTGCTTCGGACAGGACGGGAATTGATGAGCAGTTCTTC. Translated: CSASDRTGIDEQFF.

This chain links TRBV30 with TRBJ1-2; TRBD1 agrees at 9 bases. CDR1 is GTSNPN and CDR2 is SVGIG in the germline V gene (reference sequence). V lost 8 bases to trimming and J lost 4 bases; unmatched junction nucleotides: 11. The CDR3 has 14 amino acids. The CDR3: CAQSRTGASYGYTF. The CDR3 DNA is TGTGCCCAATCTCGGACAGGGGCGAGCTATGGCTACACCTTC.

V and J are TRBV20-1 and TRBJ2-7; D not certain. Germline V lookup: CDR1 DFQATT, CDR2 SNEGSKA (reference sequence). The CDR3 is made up of 14 amino acids. The germline V and J ends were trimmed by 5 bases and 6 bases, with 20 bases remaining between them. The CDR3 is CSAYGRIDKGEQYF. The CDR3 nucleotides are TGCAGTGCTTATGGACGGATAGATAAAGGCGAGCAGTACTTC.

The chain couples TRBV7-2 to TRBJ1-3, with a weak D call TRBD1 (6 bases). The CDR3 is 16 amino acids. In germline, CDR1 is SGHTA, CDR2 FQGNSA. Trimming took off 5 bases at V and 5 bases at J, with 19 bases between the two ends. CDR3 nucleotide sequence: TGTGCCAGCAGCGCCACCTTTGGACAGCCTAGAAACACCATATATTTT. Translated, it gives CASSATFGQPRNTIYF.

This clonotype has more than one count but fewer than ten. The rearrangement uses TRBV4-3 and TRBJ2-3, with 7 bases identical to TRBD2. The CDR3 is made up of 16 amino acids. The germline V gene encodes CDR1 LGHNA and CDR2 YSLEER. The junction had 9 bases not matched to a gene; V was cut back by 0 bases and J by 6 bases. CDR3 bases: TGCGCCAGCAGCCAAGAAGGGGCGGGAGAGGGGGATACGCAGTATTTT. Its protein product is CASSQEGAGEGDTQYF.

The V gene is TRBV2, the J gene TRBJ2-3; maybe TRBD2 (6 bases). Trimming took 8 bases from V and 0 from J, leaving 15 bases between them. The CDR3 has 15 amino acids. Per germline, CDR1 SNHLY and CDR2 FYNNEI. CDR3 residues: CASFSGGYSTDTQYF. The CDR3 DNA reads TGTGCCAGCTTTTCTGGAGGGTATAGCACAGATACGCAGTATTTT. Looking up the rest from reference TRBV2 and TRBJ2-3 gives the full variable domain: EPEVTQTPSHQVTQMGQEVILRCVPISNHLYFYWYRQILGQKVEFLVSFYNNEISEKSEIFDDQFSVERPDGSNFTLKIRSTKLEDSAMYFCASFSGGYSTDTQYFGPGTRLTVL.